A single sample gave rise to the 22 T cell receptor beta chains below, sequenced in a study of blood T cell repertoires in COVID-19. Using immunoSEQ multiplex PCR, the repertoire was profiled, and TCRdb retains in-frame clones only, with some absent. This sample has under 250,000 clones, with around four fifths found just once. Specimen: peripheral blood. These TCRs come from a woman aged 65 to 85 with active or convalescent COVID-19.

The chain has TRBV2 and TRBJ2-3, with 9 bases fitting TRBD2. CDR1 SNHLY and CDR2 FYNNEI come from the germline V gene. This CDR3 spans 15 amino acids. V lost 7 bases and J lost 7; bases outside the gene matches: 12. CDR3 in amino acids: CASTSEYAGGNTQYF. CDR3 DNA sequence: TGTGCCAGCACTAGTGAATATGCGGGGGGGAATACGCAGTATTTT. The full variable domain, with the rest looked up from reference TRBV2 and TRBJ2-3, is EPEVTQTPSHQVTQMGQEVILRCVPISNHLYFYWYRQILGQKVEFLVSFYNNEISEKSEIFDDQFSVERPDGSNFTLKIRSTKLEDSAMYFCASTSEYAGGNTQYFGPGTRLTVL.

The chain is built from TRBV7-2 and TRBJ2-1; weak D call: TRBD2 (6 bases). The germline V and J ends were trimmed by 5 bases and 5 bases, with 13 bases remaining between them. The CDR3 is made up of 14 amino acids. Germline loops: CDR1 SGHTA, CDR2 FQGNSA. This CDR3 is CASSPGRGNNEQFF. For the CDR3, the DNA is TGTGCCAGCAGCCCGGGACGCGGGAACAATGAGCAGTTCTTC.

The chain couples TRBV7-9 to TRBJ2-7; 14 bases are shared with TRBD2. Germline V gene sequence: CDR1 SEHNR, CDR2 FQNEAQ (reference sequence). V shed 5 bases and J 4 bases; nucleotides not matched to a gene: 4. The CDR3 runs 15 residues. Written as DNA, the CDR3 is TGTGCCAGCAGCCCGGGACTAGCGGGGGTGTACGAGCAGTACTTC. This gives the protein CASSPGLAGVYEQYF.

The V and J genes are TRBV11-2 and TRBJ1-2, with D uncertain. With 0 bases removed from V and 5 bases from J, the gap between germline ends came to 7 bases. The germline gives CDR1 SGHAT, CDR2 FQNNGV. The CDR3 length is 13 residues. CDR3 bases: TGTGCCAGCAGCTTAGAACAGAGTTATGGCTACACCTTC. It translates to CASSLEQSYGYTF.

V gene TRBV7-2 combines with J gene TRBJ1-1; TRBD1 might be the D (5 bases). Per the germline V gene, CDR1 is SGHTA and CDR2 is FQGNSA. V was clipped by 1 base and J by 0 bases, with 18 bases between them. The CDR3 runs 18 residues. The CDR3, as DNA: TGTGCCAGCAGCTTAGGCCGGGACTCTTGGGGGATGAACACTGAAGCTTTCTTT. Translated: CASSLGRDSWGMNTEAFF.

The chain couples TRBV6-5 to TRBJ1-2; weak D call: TRBD1 (5 bases). The length of the CDR3 is 14 residues. Germline V lookup: CDR1 MNHEY, CDR2 SVGAGI. Trimming shortened V by 2 bases and J by 1 base, and 8 bases separated the two germline ends. Here the CDR3 DNA reads TGTGCCAGCAGTTACGACAGTTATAACTATGGCTACACCTTC. Its protein is CASSYDSYNYGYTF.

The rearrangement joins TRBV29-1 to TRBJ1-2; 9 positions agree with TRBD1. The germline gives CDR1 SQVTM, CDR2 ANQGSEA. This CDR3 is 12 amino acids long. Trimming removed 6 bases from V and 9 bases from J; junction bases left unmatched: 8. The DNA of the CDR3 is TGCAGCGTGGGACAGGGCCGAGAGAGCTACACCTTC. Translation gives CSVGQGRESYTF.

The chain has TRBV6-4 and TRBJ2-1, with D tentatively TRBD2 (5 bases). Germline CDR1 is MRHNA and CDR2 is SNTAGT. V lost 3 bases and J 0 bases, leaving 9 bases between the germline ends. CDR3 length: 15 residues. The CDR3 sequence: CASSDQAASYNEQFF. CDR3 bases: TGTGCCAGCAGTGATCAAGCGGCCTCCTACAATGAGCAGTTCTTC.

The genes are TRBV5-1 and TRBJ2-7; D ambiguous. V was shortened by 4 bases and J by 3 bases, with 11 bases between the two germline ends. Germline CDR1 and CDR2: SGHRS and YFSETQ. The CDR3 has 13 residues. CDR3 region: CASSSSLNYEQYF. CDR3 DNA: TGCGCCAGCAGCAGCTCCCTAAACTACGAGCAGTACTTC.

This clone was detected only once. The chain links TRBV28 to TRBJ2-2; 9 nucleotides match TRBD1. Germline V lookup: CDR1 MDHEN, CDR2 SYDVKM. This CDR3 is built from 17 residues. The junction had 12 bases not matched to a gene; V was cut back by 6 bases and J by 4 bases. The CDR3, as DNA: TGTGCCAGCAGGGAAGCGGGACAGGGTCGGGGCACCGGGGAGCTGTTTTTT. This gives the protein CASREAGQGRGTGELFF.

J is TRBJ1-2 and V is TRBV29-1; 9 nucleotides line up with TRBD1. Germline CDR1 SQVTM, CDR2 ANQGSEA. This CDR3 spans 16 amino acids. V was pared by 4 bases and J by 5 bases, with 14 bases of the junction left unmatched. CDR3 region: CSVARTGVPVTYGYTF. CDR3 nucleotide sequence: TGCAGCGTTGCGAGGACAGGGGTTCCCGTGACGTATGGCTACACCTTC.

This clone was observed a handful of times. V gene TRBV5-1 combines with J gene TRBJ2-1; D is undetermined. V lost 1 base and J lost 2, with 10 bases in between. This CDR3 comprises 15 residues. Looked up from germline, CDR1 is SGHRS and CDR2 is YFSETQ. The CDR3 reads CASSLLQATYNEQFF. The CDR3 DNA follows: TGCGCCAGCAGCTTGCTGCAGGCCACCTACAATGAGCAGTTCTTC.

The chain combines TRBV7-9 with TRBJ2-3, with TRBD1 identical over 7 bases. The germline V gene has CDR1 SEHNR and CDR2 FQNEAQ (reference sequence). V was pared by 4 bases and J by 2 bases, with 12 bases of the junction left unmatched. The CDR3 extends over 17 amino acids. CDR3 sequence reads: CASSWDSYILNTDTQYF. The CDR3 DNA reads TGTGCCAGCAGCTGGGACAGCTATATTCTAAACACAGATACGCAGTATTTT.

This clone was recorded a few times. The chain links TRBV27 to TRBJ1-2; D gene ambiguous. The CDR3 runs to 14 residues. Deletions cut 4 bases from V and 4 bases from J, with 13 bases between. Germline CDR1 MNHEY, CDR2 SMNVEV (reference sequence). In nucleotides, the CDR3 is TGTGCCAGCAGTTCTGTGTCAGGATCCTATGGCTACACCTTC. It codes for CASSSVSGSYGYTF.

This chain links TRBV18 with TRBJ1-6; perhaps TRBD1 as D (6 bases). Per germline, CDR1 KGHSH and CDR2 LQKENI. This CDR3 is built from 15 residues. Trimming shortened V by 4 bases and J by 7 bases, and 14 bases separated the two germline ends. CDR3 region: CASSRLQGINSPLHF. CDR3 in DNA: TGTGCCAGCTCACGACTCCAGGGGATCAATTCACCCCTCCACTTT.

The chain recombines TRBV19 with TRBJ1-5; the D is unclear. CDR3 length equals 17 residues. Looked up from germline, CDR1 is LNHDA and CDR2 is SQIVND (reference sequence). Trimming removed 4 bases from V and 0 bases from J, with 16 bases in between. This CDR3 is CASSTHPPEYSNQPQHF. CDR3 DNA sequence: TGTGCCAGTAGTACCCACCCCCCAGAATATAGCAATCAGCCCCAGCATTTT. Drawing the rest from reference TRBV19 and TRBJ1-5, the complete variable domain is DGGITQSPKYLFRKEGQNVTLSCEQNLNHDAMYWYRQDPGQGLRLIYYSQIVNDFQKGDIAEGYSVSREKKESFPLTVTSAQKNPTAFYLCASSTHPPEYSNQPQHFGDGTRLSIL.

The rearrangement links TRBV28 to TRBJ1-3; the match to TRBD1 covers 9 bases. Germline CDR1 MDHEN, CDR2 SYDVKM. The V segment lost 5 bases and the J segment 2 bases; nucleotides outside the gene matches: 7. The CDR3 is made up of 16 amino acids. The CDR3 region has the DNA TGTGCCAGCAGTACATTGACAGGGGGGACTGGAAACACCATATATTTT. Protein: CASSTLTGGTGNTIYF.

The chain employs TRBV15 and TRBJ2-1; the match to TRBD2 covers 8 bases. Germline values: CDR1 LNHNV, CDR2 YYDKDF (reference sequence). The CDR3 runs to 16 residues. V dropped 3 bases and J dropped 2; count of bases not matched to a gene: 6. In nucleotides, the CDR3 is TGTGCCACCAGCAGCCCCGGGGGGGCCCCCTACAATGAGCAGTTCTTC. It translates to CATSSPGGAPYNEQFF.

This clone is a singleton in its sample. V is TRBV7-2 and J is TRBJ2-5, with D possibly being TRBD1 (5 bases). The germline V gene encodes CDR1 SGHTA and CDR2 FQGNSA. The CDR3 is 15 amino acids. Trimming removed 1 base at V and 5 bases at J, with 14 bases between. In nucleotides, the CDR3 is TGTGCCAGCAGCTTAGAGGGGATCGGCGCGGAGACCCAGTACTTC. Translation: CASSLEGIGAETQYF. Full variable domain (remainder filled in from reference TRBV7-2 and TRBJ2-5): GAGVSQSPSNKVTEKGKDVELRCDPISGHTALYWYRQSLGQGLEFLIYFQGNSAPDKSGLPSDRFSAERTGGSVSTLTIQRTQQEDSAVYLCASSLEGIGAETQYFGPGTRLLVL.

The rearrangement links TRBV11-3 to TRBJ2-1, with TRBD1 matching 8 bases. CDR3 length: 16 amino acids. Trimming at V came to 4 bases and at J to 0 bases, leaving 5 bases not matched to a gene. Germline CDR1 reads SGHNT; CDR2 reads YENEEA. DNA of the CDR3: TGTGCCAGCAGCTCTCGGACAGGGAGCTCCTACAATGAGCAGTTCTTC. Translated, it gives CASSSRTGSSYNEQFF.

The chain carries TRBV30 and TRBJ2-1, with no clear D. Germline assignment: CDR1 GTSNPN and CDR2 SVGIG (reference sequence). Between the trimmed V and J ends, which lost 0 bases and 9 bases, there was a span of 6 bases. The CDR3 loop spans 11 amino acids. In nucleotides, the CDR3 is TGTGCCTGGAGTGTACTTATTGAGCAGTTCTTC. It encodes CAWSVLIEQFF.

This rearrangement joins TRBV30 to TRBJ1-4, with a tentative D call TRBD1 (6 bases). CDR3 length: 12 amino acids. V was trimmed by 0 bases and J by 12 bases, leaving 11 bases between them. CDR1 is GTSNPN, CDR2 SVGIG, per germline (reference sequence). CDR3 protein: CAWSVQGLQLFF. DNA of the CDR3: TGTGCCTGGAGTGTACAGGGTTTGCAACTGTTTTTT.